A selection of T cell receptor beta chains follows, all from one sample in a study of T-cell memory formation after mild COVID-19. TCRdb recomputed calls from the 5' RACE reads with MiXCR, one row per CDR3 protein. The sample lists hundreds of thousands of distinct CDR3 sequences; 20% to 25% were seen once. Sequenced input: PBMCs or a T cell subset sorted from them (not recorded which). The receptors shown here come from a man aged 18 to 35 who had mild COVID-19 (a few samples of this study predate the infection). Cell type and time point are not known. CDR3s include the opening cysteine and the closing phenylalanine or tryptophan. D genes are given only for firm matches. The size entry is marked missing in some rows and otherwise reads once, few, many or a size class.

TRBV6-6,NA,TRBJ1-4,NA,CASRPPEEGLEKLFF,TGTGCCAGCAGACCGCCAGAGGAAGGGTTGGAAAAACTGTTTTTT
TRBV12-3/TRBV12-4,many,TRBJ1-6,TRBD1,CASRPNRGQNSPLHF,TGTGCCAGCAGACCCAACAGGGGGCAGAATTCACCCCTCCACTTT
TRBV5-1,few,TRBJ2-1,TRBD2,CASSEQSGGLYNEQFF,TGCGCCAGCAGCGAACAAAGCGGGGGGCTCTACAATGAGCAGTTCTTC
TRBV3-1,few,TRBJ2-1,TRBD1,CASSPQGAINHNEQFF,TGTGCCAGCAGCCCCCAGGGGGCTATAAACCACAATGAGCAGTTCTTC
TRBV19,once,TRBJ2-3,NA,CASSPGRGATDTQYF,TGTGCCAGTAGTCCGGGCCGGGGGGCGACAGATACGCAGTATTTT
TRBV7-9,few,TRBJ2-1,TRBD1,CASSSTATGASYNEQFF,TGTGCCAGCAGCTCAACAGCGACAGGGGCCTCCTACAATGAGCAGTTCTTC
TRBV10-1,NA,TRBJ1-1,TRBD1,CASSDHRGPEAFF,TGCGCCAGCAGTGACCACAGGGGACCCGAAGCTTTCTTT
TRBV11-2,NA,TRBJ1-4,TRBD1,CASSSKTGQGMSNEKLFF,TGTGCCAGCAGTTCAAAGACGGGACAGGGGATGTCTAATGAAAAACTGTTTTTT
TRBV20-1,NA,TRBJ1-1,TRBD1,CSARPQGGDGYGAFF,TGCAGTGCTAGGCCCCAGGGGGGGGATGGGTATGGAGCTTTCTTT
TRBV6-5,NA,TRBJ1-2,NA,CASSYGPGGGYTF,TGTGCCAGCAGTTACGGGCCCGGAGGTGGCTACACCTTC
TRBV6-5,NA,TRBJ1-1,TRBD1,CASRWVGQANTEAFF,TGTGCCAGCAGGTGGGTCGGACAGGCGAACACTGAAGCTTTCTTT
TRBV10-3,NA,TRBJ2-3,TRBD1,CAISEQGASDTQYF,TGTGCCATCAGTGAGCAGGGGGCCTCAGATACGCAGTATTTT
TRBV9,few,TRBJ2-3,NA,CASSVGAGTDTQYF,TGTGCCAGCAGCGTAGGGGCTGGCACAGATACGCAGTATTTT
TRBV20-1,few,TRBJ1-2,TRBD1,CSSGNRGWDGYTF,TGCAGCTCCGGCAACAGGGGTTGGGATGGCTACACCTTC
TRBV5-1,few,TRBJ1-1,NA,CASSFWTAGLNTEAFF,TGCGCCAGCAGCTTCTGGACGGCAGGACTGAACACTGAAGCTTTCTTT